This is a list of T cell receptor beta chains from one sample in a study of shared clonotypes between healthy human individuals. The repertoire was sequenced with immunoSEQ multiplex PCR; TCRdb's copy has only in-frame clones and lacks some. The table includes some 1 million clones, 65% to 75% detected once. Sequencing was carried out using memory CD4+ T cells sorted from blood. These receptors were collected from a man in his late teens or twenties in good health. Each CDR3 is given with its conserved first and last residue. Clone size appears in some rows only: once, few, many, or a class for an expanded clone.

clone_size: NA; v_call: TRBV7-9; cdr3_aa: CASSSRLAAEYEQYF
clone_size: NA; v_call: TRBV28; cdr3_aa: CASSSGDTEAFF
clone_size: NA; v_call: TRBV11-2; cdr3_aa: CASSLEQGTGVHEQYF
clone_size: few; v_call: TRBV9; cdr3_aa: CASSVNSAGELFF
clone_size: many; v_call: TRBV5-1; cdr3_aa: CASSLDPTGIGEKLFF
clone_size: once; v_call: TRBV30; cdr3_aa: CAWYRGSNYGYTF
clone_size: NA; v_call: TRBV5-4; cdr3_aa: CASYPTAGANVLTF
clone_size: few; v_call: TRBV7-9; cdr3_aa: CASAQSDTQYF
clone_size: NA; v_call: TRBV7-2; cdr3_aa: CASSLALGSYNEQFF
clone_size: NA; v_call: TRBV27; cdr3_aa: CASRQTGVNSPLHF
clone_size: NA; v_call: TRBV11-2; cdr3_aa: CASSLDRGDIRSYEQYF
clone_size: NA; v_call: TRBV2; cdr3_aa: CASSENQGLKKTQYF
clone_size: NA; v_call: TRBV27; cdr3_aa: CASSLAGGTTDTQYF
clone_size: NA; v_call: TRBV30; cdr3_aa: CAWSVSGRTNLQYF
clone_size: NA; v_call: TRBV15; cdr3_aa: CAATGAANEKLFF
clone_size: NA; v_call: TRBV28; cdr3_aa: CASRKSGVGGNTIYF
clone_size: NA; v_call: TRBV12-5; cdr3_aa: CASGPEVQETQYF
clone_size: NA; v_call: TRBV7-8; cdr3_aa: CASSLAGTGASGNTIYF
clone_size: NA; v_call: TRBV5-1; cdr3_aa: CASSLDPGYGNTIYF
clone_size: many; v_call: TRBV10-3; cdr3_aa: CAISIGGGELFF
clone_size: once; v_call: TRBV19; cdr3_aa: CASSPRGVGTGELFF
clone_size: NA; v_call: TRBV7-9; cdr3_aa: CASSFGQLAPNGYTF
clone_size: NA; v_call: TRBV28; cdr3_aa: CASRKTAQPQHF
clone_size: many; v_call: TRBV25-1; cdr3_aa: CASSDPGTGAATEAFF
clone_size: once; v_call: TRBV6-1; cdr3_aa: CASRTSANYGYTF
clone_size: once; v_call: TRBV9; cdr3_aa: CASSVQPGLAANTGELFF
clone_size: few; v_call: TRBV10-3; cdr3_aa: CAIRTGGTEAFF
clone_size: NA; v_call: TRBV30; cdr3_aa: CALNRGTQYF
clone_size: NA; v_call: TRBV28; cdr3_aa: CASSDRYNSPLHF
clone_size: few; v_call: TRBV11-2; cdr3_aa: CATRDSNTGELFF
clone_size: NA; v_call: TRBV27; cdr3_aa: CASSLVVAPGTGTNIQYF
clone_size: NA; v_call: TRBV6-5; cdr3_aa: CASRPADNQPQHF
clone_size: NA; v_call: TRBV10-2; cdr3_aa: CASSESRDRVKSTDTQYF
clone_size: NA; v_call: TRBV5-8; cdr3_aa: CASSAGTGWISNQPQHF
clone_size: NA; v_call: TRBV5-1; cdr3_aa: CASSLEDGNSPLHF
clone_size: once; v_call: TRBV2; cdr3_aa: CASNLRGEQFF
clone_size: NA; v_call: TRBV2; cdr3_aa: CASGAGGPGTDTQYF
clone_size: NA; v_call: TRBV18; cdr3_aa: CASSPSARRELFF
clone_size: NA; v_call: TRBV28; cdr3_aa: CASSLAKVSYEQYF
clone_size: NA; v_call: TRBV7-9; cdr3_aa: CASSARTGAEQYF
clone_size: NA; v_call: TRBV6-5; cdr3_aa: CASRSGQFYTDTQYF
clone_size: NA; v_call: TRBV30; cdr3_aa: CARAGELYGYTF
clone_size: NA; v_call: TRBV2; cdr3_aa: CASSGRGETQYF
clone_size: NA; v_call: TRBV7-2; cdr3_aa: CASSYDPVTPLHF
clone_size: once; v_call: TRBV10-1; cdr3_aa: CASSESHSGSGTDTQYF
clone_size: NA; v_call: TRBV5-1; cdr3_aa: CASSESGTGSYNEQFF